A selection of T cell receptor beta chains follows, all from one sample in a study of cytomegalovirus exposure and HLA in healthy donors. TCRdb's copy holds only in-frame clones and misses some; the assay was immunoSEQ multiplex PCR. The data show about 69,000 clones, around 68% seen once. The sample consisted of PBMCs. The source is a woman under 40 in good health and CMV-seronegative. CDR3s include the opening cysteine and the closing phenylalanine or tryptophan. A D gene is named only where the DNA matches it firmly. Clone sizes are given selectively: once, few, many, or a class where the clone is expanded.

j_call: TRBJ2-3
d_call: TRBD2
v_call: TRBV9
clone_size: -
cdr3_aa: CASSAGTSRTTDTQYF
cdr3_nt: TGTGCCAGCAGCGCCGGGACTAGCAGGACCACAGATACGCAGTATTTT

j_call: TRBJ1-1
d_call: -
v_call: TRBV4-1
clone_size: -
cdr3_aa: CASSHQPLKIRVLESMNTEAFF
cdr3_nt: TGCGCCAGCAGCCACCAACCTCTCAAGATTCGGGTTTTAGAATCGATGAACACTGAAGCTTTCTTT

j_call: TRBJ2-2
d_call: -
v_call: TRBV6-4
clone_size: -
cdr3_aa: CASSEAKNTGELFF
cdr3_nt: TGTGCCAGCAGTGAAGCTAAGAACACCGGGGAGCTGTTTTTT

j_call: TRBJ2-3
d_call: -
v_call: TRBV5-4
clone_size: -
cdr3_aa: CASSLPQGGITDTQYF
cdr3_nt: TGTGCCAGCAGCTTGCCCCAGGGGGGAATCACAGATACGCAGTATTTT

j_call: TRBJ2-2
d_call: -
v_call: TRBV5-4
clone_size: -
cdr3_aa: CASSSQGVANTGELFF
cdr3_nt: TGTGCCAGCAGCTCACAGGGTGTTGCGAACACCGGGGAGCTGTTTTTT

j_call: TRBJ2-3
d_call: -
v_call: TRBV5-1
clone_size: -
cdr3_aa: CASSLAGPDTQYF
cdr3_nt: TGCGCCAGCAGCTTGGCAGGGCCAGATACGCAGTATTTT

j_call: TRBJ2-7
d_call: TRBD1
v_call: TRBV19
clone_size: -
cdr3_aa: CASSVPGGRSSYEQYF
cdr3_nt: TGTGCCAGTAGTGTCCCAGGGGGCCGAAGCTCCTACGAGCAGTACTTC

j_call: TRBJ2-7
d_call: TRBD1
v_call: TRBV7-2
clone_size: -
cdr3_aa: CASSPGTGTYEQYF
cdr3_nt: TGTGCCAGCAGCCCGGGGACAGGCACCTACGAGCAGTACTTC

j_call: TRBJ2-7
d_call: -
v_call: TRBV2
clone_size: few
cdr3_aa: CASSGFEDKGPYEQYF
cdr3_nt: TGTGCCAGCAGTGGATTTGAGGACAAGGGCCCCTACGAGCAGTACTTC

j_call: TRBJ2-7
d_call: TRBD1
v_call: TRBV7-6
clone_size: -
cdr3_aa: CASSSTGESYEQYF
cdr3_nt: TGTGCCAGCAGCTCGACAGGGGAGTCCTACGAGCAGTACTTC

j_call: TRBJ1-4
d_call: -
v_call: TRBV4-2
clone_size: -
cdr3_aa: CASSQGNSFNEKLFF
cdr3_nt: TGTGCCAGCAGCCAAGGGAACAGCTTTAATGAAAAACTGTTTTTT

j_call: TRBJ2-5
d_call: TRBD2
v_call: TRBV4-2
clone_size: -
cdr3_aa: CASSQEGLLAGGETQYF
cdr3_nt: TGTGCCAGCAGCCAAGAGGGACTACTAGCGGGGGGTGAGACCCAGTACTTC

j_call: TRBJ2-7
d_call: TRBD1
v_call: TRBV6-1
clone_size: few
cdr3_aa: CASSSRDRGSYEQYF
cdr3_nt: TGTGCCAGCAGTAGTCGCGACAGGGGGTCCTACGAGCAGTACTTC

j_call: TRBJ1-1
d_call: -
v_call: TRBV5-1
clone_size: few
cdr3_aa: CASTLGTEAFF
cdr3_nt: TGCGCCAGCACCCTCGGCACTGAAGCTTTCTTT

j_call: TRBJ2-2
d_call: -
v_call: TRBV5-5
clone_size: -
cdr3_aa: CASTHKGALRDLFF
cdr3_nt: TGTGCCAGCACCCATAAGGGAGCCCTAAGGGATCTGTTTTTT

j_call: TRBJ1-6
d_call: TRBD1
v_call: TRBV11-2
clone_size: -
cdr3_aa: CASSTRQGGDSPLHF
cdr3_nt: TGTGCCAGCAGCACCCGACAGGGAGGCGATTCACCCCTCCACTTT

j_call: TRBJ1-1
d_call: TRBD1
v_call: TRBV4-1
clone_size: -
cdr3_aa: CASSQTGGVSTEAFF
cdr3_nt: TGCGCCAGCAGCCAGACAGGGGGCGTATCGACTGAAGCTTTCTTT

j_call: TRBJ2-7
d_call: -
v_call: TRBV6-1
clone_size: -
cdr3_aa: CASSEAGPSGVRGEQYF
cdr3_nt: TGTGCCAGCAGTGAGGCCGGGCCCTCGGGAGTGAGAGGGGAGCAGTACTTC

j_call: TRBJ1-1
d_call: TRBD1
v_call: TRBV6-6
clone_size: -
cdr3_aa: CASSEDREAFF
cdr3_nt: TGTGCCAGCAGTGAGGACAGGGAGGCTTTCTTT

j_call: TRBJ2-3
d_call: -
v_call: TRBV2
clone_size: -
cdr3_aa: CASSEGADTQYF
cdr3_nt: TGTGCCAGCAGTGAGGGCGCAGATACGCAGTATTTT

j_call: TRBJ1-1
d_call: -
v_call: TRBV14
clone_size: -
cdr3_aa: CASSPGVRTEAFF
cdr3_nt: TGTGCCAGCAGCCCGGGGGTAAGGACTGAAGCTTTCTTT

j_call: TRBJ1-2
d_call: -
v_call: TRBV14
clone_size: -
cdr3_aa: CASSPVEYYGYTF
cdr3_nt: TGTGCCAGCAGCCCCGTCGAGTACTATGGCTACACCTTC

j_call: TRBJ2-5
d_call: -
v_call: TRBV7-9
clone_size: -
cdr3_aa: CASSPFPENQETQYF
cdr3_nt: TGTGCCAGCAGCCCCTTCCCGGAGAACCAAGAGACCCAGTACTTC

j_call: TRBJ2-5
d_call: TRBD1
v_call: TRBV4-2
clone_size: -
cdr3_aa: CASSQVLTGNQETQYF
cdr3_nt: TGTGCCAGCAGCCAAGTACTGACAGGGAACCAAGAGACCCAGTACTTC

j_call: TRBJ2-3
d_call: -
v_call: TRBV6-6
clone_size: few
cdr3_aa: CASSYLGSGTDTQYF
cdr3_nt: TGTGCCAGCAGTTACTTGGGATCGGGGACAGATACGCAGTATTTT

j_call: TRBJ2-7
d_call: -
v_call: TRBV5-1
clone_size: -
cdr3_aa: CASSLGPQSSYEQYF
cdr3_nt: TGCGCCAGCAGCTTGGGGCCACAGAGCTCCTACGAGCAGTACTTC

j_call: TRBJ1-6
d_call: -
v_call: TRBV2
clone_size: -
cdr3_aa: CASSEEGGGVSSPLHF
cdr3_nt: TGTGCCAGCAGTGAAGAGGGTGGAGGGGTCAGTTCACCCCTCCACTTT

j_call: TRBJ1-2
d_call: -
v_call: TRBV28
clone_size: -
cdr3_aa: CASSLQGSGYGYTF
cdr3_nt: TGTGCCAGCAGTTTACAGGGATCTGGCTATGGCTACACCTTC

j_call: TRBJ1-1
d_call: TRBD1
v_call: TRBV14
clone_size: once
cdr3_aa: CASSQDRQGQVADMNTEAFF
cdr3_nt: TGTGCCAGCAGCCAAGACCGACAAGGACAGGTGGCCGACATGAACACTGAAGCTTTCTTT

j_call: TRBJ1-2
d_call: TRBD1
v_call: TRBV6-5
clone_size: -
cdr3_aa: CASSAGTGRYGYTF
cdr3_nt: TGTGCCAGCAGCGCCGGGACAGGGCGTTATGGCTACACCTTC

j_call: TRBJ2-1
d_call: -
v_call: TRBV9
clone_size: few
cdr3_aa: CASSIQGFRTSNGNEQFF
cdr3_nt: TGTGCCAGCAGCATTCAGGGGTTTCGAACTTCGAATGGGAATGAGCAGTTCTTC

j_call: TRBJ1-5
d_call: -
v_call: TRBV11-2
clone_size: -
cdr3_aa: CASSLVRDQPQHF
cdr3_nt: TGTGCCAGCAGCTTAGTCAGGGATCAGCCCCAGCATTTT

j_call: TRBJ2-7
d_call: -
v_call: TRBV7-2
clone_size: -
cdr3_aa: CASSLEITGSEQYF
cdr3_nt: TGTGCCAGCAGCTTAGAGATTACAGGGTCCGAGCAGTACTTC

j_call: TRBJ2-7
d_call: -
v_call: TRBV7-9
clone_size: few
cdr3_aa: CASTSKETYEQYF
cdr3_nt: TGTGCCAGCACCTCGAAGGAGACCTACGAGCAGTACTTC

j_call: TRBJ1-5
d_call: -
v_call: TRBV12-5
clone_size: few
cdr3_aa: CASGLVIFRVRNRRASGNQPQHF
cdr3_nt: TGTGCTAGTGGTTTGGTAATCTTTCGGGTCAGGAACAGGAGGGCCTCCGGCAATCAGCCCCAGCATTTT

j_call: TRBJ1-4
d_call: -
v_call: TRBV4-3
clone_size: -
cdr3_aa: CASSQQMAHRDYNEKLFF
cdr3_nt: TGCGCCAGCAGCCAACAGATGGCCCACCGGGATTACAATGAAAAACTGTTTTTT

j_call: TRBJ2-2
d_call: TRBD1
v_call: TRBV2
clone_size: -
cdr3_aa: CASRDRDLNSGELFF
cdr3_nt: TGTGCCAGCAGAGACAGGGATTTGAATTCCGGGGAGCTGTTTTTT

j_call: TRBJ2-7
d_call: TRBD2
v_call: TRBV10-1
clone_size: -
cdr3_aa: CASSGGGNSYEQYF
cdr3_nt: TGCGCCAGCAGTGGCGGGGGGAACTCCTACGAGCAGTACTTC

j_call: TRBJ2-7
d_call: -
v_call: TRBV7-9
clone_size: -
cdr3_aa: CASSLGQVSGEQYF
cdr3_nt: TGTGCCAGCAGCTTAGGGCAGGTTTCTGGCGAGCAGTACTTC

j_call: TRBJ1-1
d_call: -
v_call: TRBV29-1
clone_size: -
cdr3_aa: CSFLRGGGTEAFF
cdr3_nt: TGCAGCTTTTTGAGGGGAGGGGGCACTGAAGCTTTCTTT

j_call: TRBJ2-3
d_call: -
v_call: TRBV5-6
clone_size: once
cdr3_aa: CASSLPQTGGTDTQYF
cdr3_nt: TGTGCCAGCAGCTTGCCTCAGACGGGGGGCACAGATACGCAGTATTTT